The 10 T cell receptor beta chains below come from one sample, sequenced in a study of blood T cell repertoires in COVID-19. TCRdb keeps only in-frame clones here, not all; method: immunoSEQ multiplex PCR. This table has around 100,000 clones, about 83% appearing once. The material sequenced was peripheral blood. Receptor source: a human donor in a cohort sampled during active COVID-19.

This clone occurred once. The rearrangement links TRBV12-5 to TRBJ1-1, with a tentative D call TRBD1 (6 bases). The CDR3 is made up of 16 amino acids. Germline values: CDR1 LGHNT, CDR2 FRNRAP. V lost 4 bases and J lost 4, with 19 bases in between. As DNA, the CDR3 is TGTGCTAGTGGTTCCCCAGCCGGGGCAGGGGTCACTGAAGCTTTCTTT. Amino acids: CASGSPAGAGVTEAFF.

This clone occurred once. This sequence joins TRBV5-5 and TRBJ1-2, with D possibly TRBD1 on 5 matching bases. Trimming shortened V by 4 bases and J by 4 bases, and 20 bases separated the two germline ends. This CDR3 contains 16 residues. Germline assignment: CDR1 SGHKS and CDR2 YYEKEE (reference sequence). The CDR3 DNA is TGTGCCAGCAGCCCCTACCGGGACCCGGAGGGCTATGGCTACACCTTC. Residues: CASSPYRDPEGYGYTF.

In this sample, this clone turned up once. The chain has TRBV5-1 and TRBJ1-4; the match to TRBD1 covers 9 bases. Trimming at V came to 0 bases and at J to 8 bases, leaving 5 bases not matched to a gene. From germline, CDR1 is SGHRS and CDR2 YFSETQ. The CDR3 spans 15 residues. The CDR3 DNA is TGCGCCAGCAGCTTGGCCGGGACAGGGTTGGAAAAACTGTTTTTT. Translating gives CASSLAGTGLEKLFF.

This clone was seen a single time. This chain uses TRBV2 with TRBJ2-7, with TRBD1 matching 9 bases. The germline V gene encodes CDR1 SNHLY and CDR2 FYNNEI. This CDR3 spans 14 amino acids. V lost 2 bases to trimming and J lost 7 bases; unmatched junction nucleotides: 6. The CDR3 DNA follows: TGTGCCAGCAGTGAACCGGGACAGGGTTCGGAGCAGTACTTC. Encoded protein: CASSEPGQGSEQYF.

CDR3 in DNA: TGTGCCAGCAGCTTACCGCAGTTTCGAGGGACCCAGTACTTC. Protein sequence: CASSLPQFRGTQYF. The chain employs TRBV7-2 and TRBJ2-5; D gene unclear. This CDR3 contains 14 residues. V lost 2 bases and J lost 7, with 14 bases in between. Germline assignment: CDR1 SGHTA and CDR2 FQGNSA. Drawing the rest from reference TRBV7-2 and TRBJ2-5, the complete variable domain is GAGVSQSPSNKVTEKGKDVELRCDPISGHTALYWYRQSLGQGLEFLIYFQGNSAPDKSGLPSDRFSAERTGGSVSTLTIQRTQQEDSAVYLCASSLPQFRGTQYFGPGTRLLVL.

This CDR3 is CASSLAGGDEAFF. CDR3 in DNA: TGCGCCAGCAGCTTGGCCGGCGGGGATGAAGCTTTCTTT. This chain uses TRBV5-1 with TRBJ1-1, with no clear D. The CDR3 is 13 amino acids. Germline values: CDR1 SGHRS, CDR2 YFSETQ. Trimming cost V 0 bases and J 7 bases, with 10 bases left between them.

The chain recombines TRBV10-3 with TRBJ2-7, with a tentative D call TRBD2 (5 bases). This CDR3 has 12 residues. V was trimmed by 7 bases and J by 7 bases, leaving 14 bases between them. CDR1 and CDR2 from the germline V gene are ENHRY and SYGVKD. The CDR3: CAITEGSGEQYF. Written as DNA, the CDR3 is TGTGCCATCACCGAAGGCTCGGGGGAGCAGTACTTC.

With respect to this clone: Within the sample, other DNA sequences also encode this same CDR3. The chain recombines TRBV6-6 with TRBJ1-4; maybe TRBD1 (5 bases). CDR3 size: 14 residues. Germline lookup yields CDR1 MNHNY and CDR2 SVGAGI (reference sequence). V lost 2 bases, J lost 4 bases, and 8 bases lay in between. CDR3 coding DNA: TGTGCCAGCAGTTACAGGGGAGGTAATGAAAAACTGTTTTTT. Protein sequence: CASSYRGGNEKLFF.

CDR3 bases: TGTGCCAGCAGTGAAGCGGGGGACACCACAGATACGCAGTATTTT. Residues: CASSEAGDTTDTQYF. This rearrangement joins TRBV6-1 to TRBJ2-3, with D possibly being TRBD1 (6 bases). V shed 0 bases and J shed 2 bases, with 9 bases lying between them. This CDR3 spans 15 amino acids. Germline CDR1 MNHNS, CDR2 SASEGT.

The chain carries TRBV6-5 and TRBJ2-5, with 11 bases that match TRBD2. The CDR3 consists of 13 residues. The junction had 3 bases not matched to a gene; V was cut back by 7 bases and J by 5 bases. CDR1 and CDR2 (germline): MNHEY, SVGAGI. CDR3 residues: CASTGTSGETQYF. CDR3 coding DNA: TGTGCCAGCACCGGGACTAGCGGTGAGACCCAGTACTTC.